What follows is one T cell receptor beta chain and its context. Antigen specificity is unknown. Extracted RNA was reverse transcribed into cDNA, the sequencing template. The protocol was immunoSEQ multiplex PCR, while the TCRdb copy is restricted to in-frame clones and leaves out a portion. The sample contains roughly 200,000 clones, 43% of which appear only once. These data come from a study of CD8+ T cells in alopecia areata. Study-wide results and limits: TCR sharing was clearer in mice than between patients, perhaps partly owing to patient HLA diversity. Besides other cells, scalp samples also yield sequences of resident alphabeta T cells from normal skin.

Treatment indicated: oral pan-JAK inhibitor, 5-10 mg twice daily. Obtained from alopecia areata patients were lesional scalp punch biopsies along with peripheral blood. Sorted out of PBMCs were CD4+ T cells and CD8+ T cells. The V and J ends lost 3 bases and 0 bases respectively, with 12 bases between them. The CDR3 spans 15 residues. Germline values: CDR1 GTSNPN, CDR2 SVGIG (reference sequence). The sequence was obtained from a human donor with alopecia areata. The sample consisted of CD4+ T cells sorted from blood, taken around week 36, from a patient treated with tofacitinib. The chain uses TRBV30 and TRBJ2-1; D is perhaps TRBD1 or TRBD2 (5 bases each). CDR3 in DNA: TGTGCCTGGAGCCCAGGGACCAGCTCCTACAATGAGCAGTTCTTC. Translation gives CAWSPGTSSYNEQFF.